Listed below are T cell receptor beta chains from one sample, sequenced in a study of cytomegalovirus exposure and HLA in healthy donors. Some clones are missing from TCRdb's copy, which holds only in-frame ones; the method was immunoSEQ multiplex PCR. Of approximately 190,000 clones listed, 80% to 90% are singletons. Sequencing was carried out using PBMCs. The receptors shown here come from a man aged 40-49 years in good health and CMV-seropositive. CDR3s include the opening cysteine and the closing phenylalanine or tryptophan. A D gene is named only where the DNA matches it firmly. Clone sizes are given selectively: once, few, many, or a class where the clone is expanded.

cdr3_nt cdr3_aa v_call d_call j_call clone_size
TGTGCCAGCTCACCACGGGAAGACAGGGGAGCGCAAGAGACCCAGTACTTC CASSPREDRGAQETQYF TRBV18 TRBD1 TRBJ2-5 -
TGTGCCAGCAGCAGGACAGATAACTATGGCTACACCTTC CASSRTDNYGYTF TRBV7-8 - TRBJ1-2 -
TGTGCCACCAGCATACGATCCGGGACAGGAACAGATACGCAGTATTTT CATSIRSGTGTDTQYF TRBV15 TRBD1 TRBJ2-3 -
TGCGCCAGCAGCTTCGGCGGGAATGAAAAACTGTTTTTT CASSFGGNEKLFF TRBV5-1 - TRBJ1-4 -
TGTGCCAGCAGCCCCGGGACAGGGGGACCAGATACGCAGTATTTT CASSPGTGGPDTQYF TRBV7-7 TRBD1 TRBJ2-3 once
TGCGCCAGCAGCCAAGATACGAGGAGCACAGATACGCAGTATTTT CASSQDTRSTDTQYF TRBV4-3 - TRBJ2-3 once
TGTGCCAGCAGTGGGGGGGGCAGGGGCGGCTATGGCTACACCTTC CASSGGGRGGYGYTF TRBV6-5 - TRBJ1-2 once
TGTGCCAGCAGTGGGTGGATTAGGACAGGCAGCGCTAACTATGGCTACACCTTC CASSGWIRTGSANYGYTF TRBV6-1 TRBD1 TRBJ1-2 once
TGTGCCTGGAGTTTTGCGGACAGGGGGCATGGCAGCAATCAGCCCCAGCATTTT CAWSFADRGHGSNQPQHF TRBV30 TRBD1 TRBJ1-5 -
TGTGCCAGCACAGACAGGGGTCGAAATGAGCAGTTCTTC CASTDRGRNEQFF TRBV2 TRBD1 TRBJ2-1 -
TGTGCCAGCAGCCTACGGCCCGGGACTGAAGCTTTCTTT CASSLRPGTEAFF TRBV7-8 - TRBJ1-1 -
TGTGCCAGCAGCATTGACAGGGGGCGGATTAATGAAAAACTGTTTTTT CASSIDRGRINEKLFF TRBV5-6 TRBD1 TRBJ1-4 -
TGTGCCAGCAGTGAAGAGGGACAGGGCCATAATTCACCCCTCCACTTT CASSEEGQGHNSPLHF TRBV2 TRBD1 TRBJ1-6 -
TGTGCCAGCAGCCAAGAGCCTAGCAGGAGCTCCTACGAGCAGTACTTC CASSQEPSRSSYEQYF TRBV4-2 - TRBJ2-7 -
TGTGCCAGCACCCCTACCGGGGGGATCACTGAAGCTTTCTTT CASTPTGGITEAFF TRBV9 - TRBJ1-1 -
TGTGCCAGCAGTTACTCGATCGGGAGGGACACTGAAGCTTTCTTT CASSYSIGRDTEAFF TRBV6-5 - TRBJ1-1 -
TGTGCCAGCAGCTACCGGGACAGGGATCAGCCCCAGCATTTT CASSYRDRDQPQHF TRBV27 TRBD1 TRBJ1-5 -
TGTGCCACCAGTATGGGAACAGGAGTGAACACTGAAGCTTTCTTT CATSMGTGVNTEAFF TRBV15 - TRBJ1-1 once
TGTGCCAGCAGCTTAGGCGGTGGAGCCGACGGGCAGTACTTC CASSLGGGADGQYF TRBV7-6 - TRBJ2-7 -
TGTTCCAGCAGCGCACGACAGGGACTAGACTCCTACGAGCAGTACTTC CSSSARQGLDSYEQYF TRBV7-9 - TRBJ2-7 -
TGTGCCAGCAGCTTGGGTCTAAGAAGAGAGACCCAGTACTTC CASSLGLRRETQYF TRBV5-8 - TRBJ2-5 -
TGCGCCAGCCGACCGGGGGGGAGCTCCTACGAGCAGTACTTC CASRPGGSSYEQYF TRBV5-1 TRBD2 TRBJ2-7 -
TGTGCCAGCAGGAACCTTCCGGGACAGGGCATACTCGAGCAGTACTTC CASRNLPGQGILEQYF TRBV5-6 TRBD1 TRBJ2-7 once
TGTGCCAGCAGTTTTGGAGGGGATGAAAAACTGTTTTTT CASSFGGDEKLFF TRBV27 - TRBJ1-4 -
TGTGCCAGCGATAAACGGGCTAACTATGGCTACACCTTC CASDKRANYGYTF TRBV28 - TRBJ1-2 -
TGTGCCAGCAGCCAAGATTGGGGGGGCAGCGCACTGTCCTACGAGCAGTACTTC CASSQDWGGSALSYEQYF TRBV4-2 - TRBJ2-7 -
TGTGCCAGCAGCTTCTATGCCTTGGAGACCCAGTACTTC CASSFYALETQYF TRBV7-2 - TRBJ2-5 -
TGTGCCAGCAGCTTCAGGGAACGGGAGCAGTACTTC CASSFREREQYF TRBV7-2 - TRBJ2-7 -
TGTGCCAGCAGCTTCGGGCGGGGGAACACCGGGGAGCTGTTTTTT CASSFGRGNTGELFF TRBV7-3 - TRBJ2-2 few
TGTGCCACCAGCAGAGGACCTAGCACGGGGGACAATGAGCAGTTCTTC CATSRGPSTGDNEQFF TRBV15 - TRBJ2-1 -
TGTGCCAGCAGTGAAGTAGGGCGGACCGGAGGACCAAATACGCAGTATTTT CASSEVGRTGGPNTQYF TRBV6-1 - TRBJ2-3 -
TGTGCCAGCCGGTGGACAGGGTCAACCTACGAGCAGTACTTC CASRWTGSTYEQYF TRBV2 TRBD1 TRBJ2-7 -
TGTGCCAGCACCTCAGACTACAGTGGAGCCTACAAGCAGTACTTC CASTSDYSGAYKQYF TRBV28 - TRBJ2-7 -
TGTGCCAGCAGCGTAGAGCAGAGGACAGATACGCAGTATTTT CASSVEQRTDTQYF TRBV9 - TRBJ2-3 -
TGTGCCAGCAGCCCGACGCGGACTAGCGGACCTAGCACAGATACGCAGTATTTT CASSPTRTSGPSTDTQYF TRBV7-9 TRBD2 TRBJ2-3 once
TGTGCCAGCAGCTACGAGAACTATGGCTACACCTTC CASSYENYGYTF TRBV7-2 - TRBJ1-2 -
TGTGCCAGCAGCCCTGGACAGCCCGGACACTATGGCTACACCTTC CASSPGQPGHYGYTF TRBV5-5 - TRBJ1-2 -
TGTGCCAGCAGCCAACAGATAGCGGGAGAGCAAGAGACCCAGTACTTC CASSQQIAGEQETQYF TRBV4-2 TRBD2 TRBJ2-5 -
TGTGCCAGCAGCCAATACCAGGGGCCTTGGAAGACCCAGTACTTC CASSQYQGPWKTQYF TRBV11-2 - TRBJ2-5 few
TGTGCCAGCAGCTTCTACGGCGGGGAGCTGTTTTTT CASSFYGGELFF TRBV5-6 - TRBJ2-2 -
TGTGCCAGCAGCTTACGGGACAGGGAATGGTACACTGAAGCTTTCTTT CASSLRDREWYTEAFF TRBV7-2 TRBD1 TRBJ1-1 -
TGTGCCAGCAGGTCGACAGCGGGAGGCACAGATACGCAGTATTTT CASRSTAGGTDTQYF TRBV13 TRBD2 TRBJ2-3 -
TGTGCCAGCAGTTACTCGTGGGACAGCTCTGGAAACACCATATATTTT CASSYSWDSSGNTIYF TRBV6-5 TRBD1 TRBJ1-3 -
TGCGCCAGCAGCCAAGGGAGGGTCCCAGATACGCAGTATTTT CASSQGRVPDTQYF TRBV4-1 - TRBJ2-3 -